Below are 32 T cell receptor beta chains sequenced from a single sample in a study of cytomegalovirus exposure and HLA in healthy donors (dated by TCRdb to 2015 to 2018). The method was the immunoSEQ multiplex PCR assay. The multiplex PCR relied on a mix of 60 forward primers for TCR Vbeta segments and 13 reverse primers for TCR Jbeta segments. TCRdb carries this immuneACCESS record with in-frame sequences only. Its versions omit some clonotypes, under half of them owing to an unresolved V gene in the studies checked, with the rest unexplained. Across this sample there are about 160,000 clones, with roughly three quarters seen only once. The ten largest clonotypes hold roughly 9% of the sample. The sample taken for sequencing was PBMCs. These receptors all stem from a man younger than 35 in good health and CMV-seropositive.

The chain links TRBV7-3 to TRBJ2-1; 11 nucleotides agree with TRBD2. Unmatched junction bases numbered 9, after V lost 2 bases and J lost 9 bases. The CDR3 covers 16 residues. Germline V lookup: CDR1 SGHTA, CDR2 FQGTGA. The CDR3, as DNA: TGTGCCAGCAGCTTAGCTGCTAGCGGGGGGTTTGGTGAGCAGTTCTTC. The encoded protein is CASSLAASGGFGEQFF.

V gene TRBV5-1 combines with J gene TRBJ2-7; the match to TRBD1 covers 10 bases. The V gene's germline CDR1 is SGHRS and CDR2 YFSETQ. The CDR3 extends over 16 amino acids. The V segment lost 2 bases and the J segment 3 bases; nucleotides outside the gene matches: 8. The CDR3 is CASSLTRTGGVYEQYF. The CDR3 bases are TGCGCCAGCAGCTTAACCAGGACAGGGGGTGTCTACGAGCAGTACTTC.

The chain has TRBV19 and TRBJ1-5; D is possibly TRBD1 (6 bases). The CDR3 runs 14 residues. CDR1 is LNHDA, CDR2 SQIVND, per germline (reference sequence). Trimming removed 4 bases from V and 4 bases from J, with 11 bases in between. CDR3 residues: CASSTGQFNQPQHF. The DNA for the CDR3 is TGTGCCAGTAGTACCGGACAGTTTAATCAGCCCCAGCATTTT.

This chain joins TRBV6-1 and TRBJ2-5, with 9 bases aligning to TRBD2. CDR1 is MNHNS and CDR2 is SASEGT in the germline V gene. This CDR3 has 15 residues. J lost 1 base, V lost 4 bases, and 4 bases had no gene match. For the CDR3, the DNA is TGTGCCAGCAGTGGGGGTAGCGGGGGCCAAGAGACCCAGTACTTC. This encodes CASSGGSGGQETQYF.

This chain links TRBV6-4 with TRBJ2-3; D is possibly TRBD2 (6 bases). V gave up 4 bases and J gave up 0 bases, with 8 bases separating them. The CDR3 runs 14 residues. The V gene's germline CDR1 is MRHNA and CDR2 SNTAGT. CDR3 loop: CASSAGTSTDTQYF. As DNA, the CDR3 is TGTGCCAGCAGTGCCGGGACTAGCACAGATACGCAGTATTTT.

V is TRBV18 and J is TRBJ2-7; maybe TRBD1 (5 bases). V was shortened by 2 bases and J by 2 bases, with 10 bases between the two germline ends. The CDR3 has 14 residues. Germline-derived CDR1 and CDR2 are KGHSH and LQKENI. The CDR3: CASSPTGQTYEQYF. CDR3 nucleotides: TGTGCCAGCTCACCAACAGGACAAACCTACGAGCAGTACTTC.

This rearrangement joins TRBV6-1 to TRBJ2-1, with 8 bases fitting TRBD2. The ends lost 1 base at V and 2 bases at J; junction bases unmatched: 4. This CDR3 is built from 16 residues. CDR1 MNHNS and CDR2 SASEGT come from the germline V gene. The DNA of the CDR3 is TGTGCCAGCAGTGAAGGGATAGCGGGACCCTACAATGAGCAGTTCTTC. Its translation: CASSEGIAGPYNEQFF.

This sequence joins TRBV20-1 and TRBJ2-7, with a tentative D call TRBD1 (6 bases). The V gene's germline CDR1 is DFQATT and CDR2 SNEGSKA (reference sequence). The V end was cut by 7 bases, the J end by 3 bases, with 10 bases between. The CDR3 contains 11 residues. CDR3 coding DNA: TGCAGTGTTCTGGACAGCTACGAGCAGTACTTC. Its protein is CSVLDSYEQYF.

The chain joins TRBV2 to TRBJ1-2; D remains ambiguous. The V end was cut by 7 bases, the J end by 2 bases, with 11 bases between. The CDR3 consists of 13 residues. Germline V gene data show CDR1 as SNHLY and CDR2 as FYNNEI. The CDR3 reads CASTEGRNYGYTF. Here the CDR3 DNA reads TGTGCCAGCACCGAGGGCCGAAACTATGGCTACACCTTC.

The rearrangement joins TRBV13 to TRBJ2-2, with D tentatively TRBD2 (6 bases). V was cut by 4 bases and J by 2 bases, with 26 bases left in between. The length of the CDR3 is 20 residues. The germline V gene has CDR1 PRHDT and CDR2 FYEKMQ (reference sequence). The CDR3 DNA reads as TGTGCCAGCAGCTATAGAGCCGGGCTAGCGCCAAACTCAAACACCGGGGAGCTGTTTTTT. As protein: CASSYRAGLAPNSNTGELFF.

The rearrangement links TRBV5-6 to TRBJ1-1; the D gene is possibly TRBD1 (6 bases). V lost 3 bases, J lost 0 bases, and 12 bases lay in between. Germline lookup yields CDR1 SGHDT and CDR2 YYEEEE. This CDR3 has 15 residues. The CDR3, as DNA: TGTGCCAGCAGCTCCCGACAGGCCTTGAACACTGAAGCTTTCTTT. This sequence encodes CASSSRQALNTEAFF.

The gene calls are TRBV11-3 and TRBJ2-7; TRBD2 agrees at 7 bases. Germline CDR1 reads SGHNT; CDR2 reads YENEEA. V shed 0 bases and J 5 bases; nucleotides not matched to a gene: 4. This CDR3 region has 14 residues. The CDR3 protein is CASSLEGGSNEQYF. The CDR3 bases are TGTGCCAGCAGCTTAGAGGGGGGGTCGAACGAGCAGTACTTC.

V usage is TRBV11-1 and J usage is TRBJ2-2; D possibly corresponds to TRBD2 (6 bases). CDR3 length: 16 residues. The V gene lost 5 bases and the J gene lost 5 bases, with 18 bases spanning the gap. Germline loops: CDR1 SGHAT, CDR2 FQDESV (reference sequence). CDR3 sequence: CASSGGWGVETGELFF. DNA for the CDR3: TGTGCCAGCAGCGGGGGATGGGGGGTAGAGACCGGGGAGCTGTTTTTT.

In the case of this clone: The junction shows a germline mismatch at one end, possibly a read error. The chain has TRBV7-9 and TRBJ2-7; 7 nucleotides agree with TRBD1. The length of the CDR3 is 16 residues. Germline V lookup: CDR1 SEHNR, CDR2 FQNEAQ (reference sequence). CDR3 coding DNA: TGTGCCAGCAGCCGACGAAACAGGGGACGTTCCTCCGAGCAGTACTTC. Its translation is CASSRRNRGRSSEQYF. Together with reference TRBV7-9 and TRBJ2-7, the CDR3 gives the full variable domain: DTGVSQNPRHKITKRGQNVTFRCDPISEHNRLYWYRQTLGQGPEFLTYFQNEAQLEKSRLLSDRFSAERPKGSFSTLEIQRTEQGDSAMYLCASSRRNRGRSSEQYFGPGTRLTVT.

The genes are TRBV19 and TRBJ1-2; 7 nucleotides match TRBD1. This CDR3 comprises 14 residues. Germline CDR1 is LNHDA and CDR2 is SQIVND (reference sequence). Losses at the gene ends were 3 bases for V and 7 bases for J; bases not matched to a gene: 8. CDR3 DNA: TGTGCCAGTAGTATTCCGACAGGGATGGTTGGCTACACCTTC. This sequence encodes CASSIPTGMVGYTF.

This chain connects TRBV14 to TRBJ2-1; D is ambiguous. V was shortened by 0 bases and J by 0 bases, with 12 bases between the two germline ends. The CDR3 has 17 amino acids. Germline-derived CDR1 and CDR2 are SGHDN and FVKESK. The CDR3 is CASSQDELRSSYNEQFF. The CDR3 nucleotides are TGTGCCAGCAGCCAAGATGAGCTTCGGAGCTCCTACAATGAGCAGTTCTTC.

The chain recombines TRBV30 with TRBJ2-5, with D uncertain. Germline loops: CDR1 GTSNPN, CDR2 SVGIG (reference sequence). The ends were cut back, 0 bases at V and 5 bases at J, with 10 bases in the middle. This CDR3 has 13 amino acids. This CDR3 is CAWSVAITETQYF. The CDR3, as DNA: TGTGCCTGGAGTGTGGCCATCACGGAGACCCAGTACTTC. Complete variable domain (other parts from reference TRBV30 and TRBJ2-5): SQTIHQWPATLVQPVGSPLSLECTVEGTSNPNLYWYRQAAGRGLQLLFYSVGIGQISSEVPQNLSASRPQDRQFILSSKKLLLSDSGFYLCAWSVAITETQYFGPGTRLLVL.

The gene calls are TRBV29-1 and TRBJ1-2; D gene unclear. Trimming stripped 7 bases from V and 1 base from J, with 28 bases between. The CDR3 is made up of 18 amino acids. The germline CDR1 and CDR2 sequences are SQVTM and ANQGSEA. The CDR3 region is CSALLDSSREPFNYGYTF. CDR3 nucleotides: TGCAGCGCGCTGCTGGACTCCTCACGCGAACCCTTTAACTATGGCTACACCTTC. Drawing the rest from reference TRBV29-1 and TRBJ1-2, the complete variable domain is SAVISQKPSRDICQRGTSLTIQCQVDSQVTMMFWYRQQPGQSLTLIATANQGSEATYESGFVIDKFPISRPNLTFSTLTVSNMSPEDSSIYLCSALLDSSREPFNYGYTFGSGTRLTVV.

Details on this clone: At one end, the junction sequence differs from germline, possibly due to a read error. CDR3 region: CASSFSRTGNYVYTF. As DNA, the CDR3 is TGCGCCAGCAGCTTCTCCCGGACGGGGAACTATGTCTACACCTTC. The gene calls are TRBV5-1 and TRBJ1-2; D unclear. This CDR3 has 15 amino acids. Germline assignment: CDR1 SGHRS and CDR2 YFSETQ.

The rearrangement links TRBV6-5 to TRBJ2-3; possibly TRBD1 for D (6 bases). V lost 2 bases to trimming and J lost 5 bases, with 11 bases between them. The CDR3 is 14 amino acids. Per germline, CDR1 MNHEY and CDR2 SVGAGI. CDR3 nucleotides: TGTGCCAGCAGTTACCTCAAGGGGGTAGATACGCAGTATTTT. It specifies CASSYLKGVDTQYF.

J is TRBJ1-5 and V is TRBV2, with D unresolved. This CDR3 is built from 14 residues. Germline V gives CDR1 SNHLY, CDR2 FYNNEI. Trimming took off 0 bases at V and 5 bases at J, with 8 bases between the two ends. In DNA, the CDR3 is TGTGCCAGCAGTGAAGCGTATCAGGATCAGCCCCAGCATTTT. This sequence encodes CASSEAYQDQPQHF.

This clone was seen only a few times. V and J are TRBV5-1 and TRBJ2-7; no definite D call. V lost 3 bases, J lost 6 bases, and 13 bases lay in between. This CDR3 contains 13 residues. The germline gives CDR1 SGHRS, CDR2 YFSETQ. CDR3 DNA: TGCGCCAGCAGCTCCCAGGCTTATCGCGAGCAGTACTTC. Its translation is CASSSQAYREQYF.

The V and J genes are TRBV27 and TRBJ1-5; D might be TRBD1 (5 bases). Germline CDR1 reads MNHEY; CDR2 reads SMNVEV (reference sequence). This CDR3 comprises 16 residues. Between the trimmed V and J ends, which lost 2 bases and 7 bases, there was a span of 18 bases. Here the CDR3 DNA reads TGTGCCAGCAGTTTAGTGGCTTGGGGAGGGGACCAGCCCCAGCATTTT. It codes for CASSLVAWGGDQPQHF.

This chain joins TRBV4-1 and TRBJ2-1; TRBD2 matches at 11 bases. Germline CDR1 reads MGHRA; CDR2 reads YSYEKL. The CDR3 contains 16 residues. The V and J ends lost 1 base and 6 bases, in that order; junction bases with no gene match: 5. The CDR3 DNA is TGCGCCAGCAGCCAAGTACTAGCGGGAGAACGCAATGAGCAGTTCTTC. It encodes CASSQVLAGERNEQFF.

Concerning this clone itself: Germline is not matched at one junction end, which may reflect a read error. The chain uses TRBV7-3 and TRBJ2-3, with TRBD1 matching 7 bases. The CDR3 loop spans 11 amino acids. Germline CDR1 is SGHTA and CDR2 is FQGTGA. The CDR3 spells CASSLRGVRGF. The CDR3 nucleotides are TGTGCCAGCAGCTTAAGGGGTGTCAGGGGGTTT.

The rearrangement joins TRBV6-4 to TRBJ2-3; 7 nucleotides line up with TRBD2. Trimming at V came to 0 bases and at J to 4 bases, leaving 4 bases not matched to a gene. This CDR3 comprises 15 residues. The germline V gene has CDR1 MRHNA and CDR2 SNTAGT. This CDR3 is CASSDSGEGSDTQYF. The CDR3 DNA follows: TGTGCCAGCAGTGACTCGGGGGAGGGTTCAGATACGCAGTATTTT.

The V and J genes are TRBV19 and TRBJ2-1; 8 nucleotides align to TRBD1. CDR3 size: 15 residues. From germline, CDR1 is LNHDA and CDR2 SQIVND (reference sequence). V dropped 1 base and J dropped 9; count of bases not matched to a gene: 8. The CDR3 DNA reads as TGTGCCAGTAGTATAGCGGGCAGGGGGCTCGGTGAGCAGTTCTTC. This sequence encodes CASSIAGRGLGEQFF.

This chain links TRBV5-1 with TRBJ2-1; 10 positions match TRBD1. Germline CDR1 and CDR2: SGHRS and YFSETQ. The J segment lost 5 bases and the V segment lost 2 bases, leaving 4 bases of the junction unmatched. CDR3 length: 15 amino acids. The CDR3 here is CASSFTGQGHNEQFF. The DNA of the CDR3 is TGCGCCAGCAGCTTTACGGGACAGGGGCACAATGAGCAGTTCTTC.

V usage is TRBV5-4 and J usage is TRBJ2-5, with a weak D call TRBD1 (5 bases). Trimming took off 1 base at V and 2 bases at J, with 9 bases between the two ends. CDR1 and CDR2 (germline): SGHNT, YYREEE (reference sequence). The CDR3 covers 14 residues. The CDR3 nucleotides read TGTGCCAGCAGCTTGTGGCAGGGACAAGAGACCCAGTACTTC. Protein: CASSLWQGQETQYF.

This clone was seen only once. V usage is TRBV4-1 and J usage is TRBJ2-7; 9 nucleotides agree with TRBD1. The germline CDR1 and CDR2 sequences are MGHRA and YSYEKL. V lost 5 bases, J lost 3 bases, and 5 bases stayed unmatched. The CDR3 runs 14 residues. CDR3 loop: CASSVGTGRYEQYF. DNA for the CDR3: TGCGCCAGCAGCGTAGGGACAGGGCGCTACGAGCAGTACTTC.

CDR3 in DNA: TGTGCCAGCAGCTCTCGACTAGCGGGAGAGGGGTACAATGAGCAGTTCTTC. It specifies CASSSRLAGEGYNEQFF. The chain couples TRBV7-9 to TRBJ2-1; 12 nucleotides line up with TRBD2. Trimming at V came to 4 bases and at J to 4 bases, leaving 8 bases not matched to a gene. There are 17 residues in the CDR3. CDR1 is SEHNR, CDR2 FQNEAQ, per germline (reference sequence).

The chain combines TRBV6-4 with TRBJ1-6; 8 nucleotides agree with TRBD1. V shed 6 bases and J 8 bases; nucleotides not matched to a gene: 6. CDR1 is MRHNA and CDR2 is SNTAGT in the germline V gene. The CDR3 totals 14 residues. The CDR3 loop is CASSPDRDDSPLHF. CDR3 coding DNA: TGTGCCAGCAGCCCGGACAGGGATGATTCACCCCTCCACTTT.